This T cell receptor beta chain was observed in a study of blood T cell repertoires in COVID-19. Study information: Acute and convalescent COVID-19 specimens originated in the United States, Italy and Spain.

CDR1 LGHNA and CDR2 YSLEER come from the germline V gene. There are 16 residues in the CDR3. V lost 1 base, J lost 4 bases, and 9 bases stayed unmatched. Sequencing used immunoSEQ multiplex PCR; TCRdb keeps in-frame clones, though not all of them. The data contain over 200,000 clones, roughly four fifths of them singletons. This clone came up once. This clonotype was obtained from a man aged 60 to 69 who had recovered from COVID-19. This chain uses TRBV4-3 with TRBJ2-5, with TRBD1 matching 7 bases. The sample taken for sequencing was PBMCs or T cells enriched from blood (not recorded which). The CDR3 loop is CASSQVGRGRGETQYF. CDR3 DNA: TGCGCCAGCAGCCAAGTAGGAAGGGGGCGAGGAGAGACCCAGTACTTC.